These 10 T cell receptor beta chains were all obtained from the same sample, sequenced in a study of blood T cell repertoires in COVID-19. Method: immunoSEQ multiplex PCR; TCRdb's copy keeps in-frame clones and lacks some. The sample includes 130,000 or so clones, just under 85% of them seen just once. Sequenced material: peripheral blood. The receptors come from a woman aged 80 or older with acute or convalescent COVID-19.

The rearrangement uses TRBV19 and TRBJ1-3; 7 bases map to TRBD1. The ends lost 6 bases at V and 0 bases at J; junction bases unmatched: 5. The CDR3 sequence is 15 residues long. CDR1 is LNHDA and CDR2 is SQIVND in the germline V gene (reference sequence). The CDR3 DNA sequence: TGTGCCAGTAGAAACACAGGGGACTCTGGAAACACCATATATTTT. It yields the protein CASRNTGDSGNTIYF. Together with reference TRBV19 and TRBJ1-3, the CDR3 gives the full variable domain: DGGITQSPKYLFRKEGQNVTLSCEQNLNHDAMYWYRQDPGQGLRLIYYSQIVNDFQKGDIAEGYSVSREKKESFPLTVTSAQKNPTAFYLCASRNTGDSGNTIYFGEGSWLTVV.

In this sample, this clone turned up once. The chain links TRBV3-1 (or the pseudogene TRBV3-2) to TRBJ2-5; tentative D call: TRBD2 (6 bases). The CDR3 totals 16 residues. Trimming removed 1 base from V and 7 bases from J, with 19 bases in between. CDR1 and CDR2 (germline): LGHDT, YNNKEL (reference sequence). DNA of the CDR3: TGTGCCAGCAGCCAAGTAGCGGCCCAAGGGTCGGGGACCCAGTACTTC. It is translated as CASSQVAAQGSGTQYF.

The chain uses TRBV4-2 and TRBJ1-1, with D perhaps matching TRBD1 (6 bases). The CDR3 runs to 15 residues. Looked up from germline, CDR1 is LGHNA and CDR2 is YNFKEQ. Trimming removed 3 bases at V and 6 bases at J, with 17 bases between. CDR3 amino acids: CASSQLQGKGAEAFF. The CDR3 region has the DNA TGTGCCAGCAGCCAGCTACAGGGCAAAGGGGCTGAAGCTTTCTTT.

The chain has TRBV18 and TRBJ2-5; 12 nucleotides line up with TRBD2. Germline loops: CDR1 KGHSH, CDR2 LQKENI. The V and J ends lost 3 bases and 2 bases, in that order; junction bases with no gene match: 4. CDR3 size: 16 residues. The CDR3 loop is CASSPRTSGAQETQYF. CDR3 nucleotides: TGTGCCAGCTCACCGCGGACTAGCGGGGCTCAAGAGACCCAGTACTTC.

The chain has TRBV3-1 (or the pseudogene TRBV3-2) and TRBJ1-6, with TRBD1 as a possible D gene (5 bases). Germline V gives CDR1 LGHDT, CDR2 YNNKEL (reference sequence). With 0 bases removed from V and 1 base from J, the gap between germline ends came to 13 bases. The CDR3 contains 18 residues. CDR3 bases: TGTGCCAGCAGCCAAGAAAGGGGATTTACATCCTATAATTCACCCCTCCACTTT. Translation: CASSQERGFTSYNSPLHF.

The J gene is TRBJ1-1, the V gene TRBV7-9; D gene uncertain. V was clipped by 7 bases and J by 0 bases, with 15 bases between them. CDR1 SEHNR and CDR2 FQNEAQ come from the germline V gene (reference sequence). The CDR3 loop spans 15 amino acids. The CDR3 loop is CASTPIPRMNTEAFF. In DNA, the CDR3 is TGTGCCAGCACCCCGATTCCCAGGATGAACACTGAAGCTTTCTTT.

The V gene is TRBV2, the J gene TRBJ2-1; TRBD1 aligns across 8 bases. Germline-derived CDR1 and CDR2 are SNHLY and FYNNEI. With V trimmed by 4 bases and J by 6 bases, 8 bases remained unmatched. CDR3 length: 15 amino acids. CDR3 nucleotides: TGTGCCAGCAGTGTATCAGGACAGGGTTTCAATGAGCAGTTCTTC. Its protein is CASSVSGQGFNEQFF.

This chain uses TRBV7-3 with TRBJ2-2, with 10 bases that match TRBD1. This CDR3 is built from 15 residues. Losses at the gene ends were 3 bases for V and 4 bases for J; bases not matched to a gene: 2. Germline V lookup: CDR1 SGHTA, CDR2 FQGTGA. The CDR3: CASSLTGGSTGELFF. Written as DNA, the CDR3 is TGTGCCAGCAGCTTGACAGGGGGCTCCACCGGGGAGCTGTTTTTT. Looking up the rest from reference TRBV7-3 and TRBJ2-2 gives the full variable domain: GAGVSQTPSNKVTEKGKYVELRCDPISGHTALYWYRQSLGQGPEFLIYFQGTGAADDSGLPNDRFFAVRPEGSVSTLKIQRTERGDSAVYLCASSLTGGSTGELFFGEGSRLTVL.

In nucleotides, the CDR3 is TGCGCCAGCAGCCGCGTAGGACAGCTAATCGAGCCCCAGCATTTT. It encodes CASSRVGQLIEPQHF. V gene TRBV4-1 combines with J gene TRBJ1-5, with D possibly TRBD1 on 6 matching bases. Germline lookup yields CDR1 MGHRA and CDR2 YSYEKL. V was shortened by 4 bases and J by 8 bases, with 18 bases between the two germline ends. The CDR3 has 15 residues.

This clone was recorded only once. J is TRBJ1-2 and V is TRBV5-5; the D is unclear. The CDR3 covers 13 residues. V lost 2 bases to trimming and J lost 3 bases, with 8 bases between them. Germline-derived CDR1 and CDR2 are SGHKS and YYEKEE (reference sequence). CDR3 nucleotide sequence: TGTGCCAGCAGCTTTGGAGCCTACTATGGCTACACCTTC. Translated: CASSFGAYYGYTF.